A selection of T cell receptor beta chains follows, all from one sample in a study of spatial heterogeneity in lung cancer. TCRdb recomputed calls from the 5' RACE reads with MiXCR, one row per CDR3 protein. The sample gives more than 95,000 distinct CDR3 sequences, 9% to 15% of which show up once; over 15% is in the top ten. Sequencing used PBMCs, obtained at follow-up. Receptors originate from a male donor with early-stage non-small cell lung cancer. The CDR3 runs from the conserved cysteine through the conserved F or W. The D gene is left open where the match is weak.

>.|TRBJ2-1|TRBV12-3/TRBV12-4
CASSFMGNYNEQFF
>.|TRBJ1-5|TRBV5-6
CASSLAGGDQPQHF
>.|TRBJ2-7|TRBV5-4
CASSLRLTYEQYF
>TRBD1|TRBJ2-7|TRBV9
CASSVGPGTGGGEQYF
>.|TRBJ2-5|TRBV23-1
CASSQSETRETQYF
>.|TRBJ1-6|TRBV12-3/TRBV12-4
CASSLTGLGNSPLHF
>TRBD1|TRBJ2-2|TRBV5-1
CASSMAGTGNTGELFF
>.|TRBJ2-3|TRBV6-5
CASSIRGHHSTDTQYF
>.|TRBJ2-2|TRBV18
CASSPPNGGPSTGELFF
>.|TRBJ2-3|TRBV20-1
CSAHSGPPLSTDTQYF
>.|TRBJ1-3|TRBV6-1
CASSERDPRDLENTIYF